This T cell receptor (beta chain) was captured by sequencing in a study of T cells after yellow fever vaccination. TCRdb ran MiXCR on the 5' RACE reads and lists one entry per CDR3 protein. In the table there are under 600,000 distinct CDR3 sequences, about a fifth of which are singletons. The CDR3 loop spans 12 amino acids. Germline V gene lookup returns CDR1 SQVTM and CDR2 ANQGSEA. The V gene lost 3 bases and the J gene lost 6 bases, with 11 bases spanning the gap. The chain uses TRBV29-1 and TRBJ1-1; possible D gene TRBD1, 5 bases. The sample in question was PBMCs, obtained less than 25 days after the first yellow fever vaccination. The origin of this receptor is a man between 18 and 35 years old who received the YFV17D yellow fever vaccine. CDR3 in DNA: TGCAGCGTTGAGGGGACGGAGGCTGAAGCTTTCTTT. Translated: CSVEGTEAEAFF.